The rows below give T cell receptor beta chains drawn from one sample of a study of TIL therapy for anti-PD-1-resistant metastatic lung cancer. Using immunoSEQ multiplex PCR, the repertoire was profiled, and TCRdb retains in-frame clones only, with some absent. The data show some 50,000 clones, 79% seen once. This material consisted of blood, taken at baseline. These receptors all stem from a man in his sixties or seventies with non-small cell lung cancer. The CDR3 runs from the conserved cysteine through the conserved F or W. D genes are given only for firm matches. The size of a clone is reported for some rows only, either as once, few or many, or as a class for expanded clones.

j_call | clone_size | v_call | d_call | cdr3_length | cdr3_nt | cdr3_aa
TRBJ1-5 | once | TRBV6-4 | - | 13 | TGTGCCAGCAGTGAACAAATCAATCAGCCCCAGCATTTT | CASSEQINQPQHF
TRBJ2-3 | - | TRBV5-1 | TRBD2 | 16 | TGCGCCAGCAGCCCCGGACTAGCGGACTACACAGATACGCAGTATTTT | CASSPGLADYTDTQYF
TRBJ2-1 | - | TRBV6-4 | - | 13 | TGTGCCAGCAGTGAACAGGCCAACAATGAGCAGTTCTTC | CASSEQANNEQFF
TRBJ2-7 | - | TRBV15 | - | 17 | TGTGCCACCAGCAGAGATGGGGAGGGTCGGGGGCACTACGAGCAGTACTTC | CATSRDGEGRGHYEQYF
TRBJ1-6 | - | TRBV27 | - | 17 | TGTGCCAGCAGTCTGAGACAGGTCGGATCCTATAATTCACCCCTCCACTTT | CASSLRQVGSYNSPLHF
TRBJ2-7 | - | TRBV5-6 | TRBD2 | 15 | TGTGCCAGCAGGACGTCGGGGCTAGCGGGAGTCGAGCAGTACTTC | CASRTSGLAGVEQYF
TRBJ2-7 | - | TRBV19 | - | 13 | TGTGCCAGTAGTATCGCGACACAATACGAGCAGTACTTC | CASSIATQYEQYF
TRBJ2-7 | - | TRBV5-6 | - | 13 | TGTGCCAGCGGTCGACTGGACACCTACGAGCAGTACTTC | CASGRLDTYEQYF
TRBJ2-3 | - | TRBV11-3 | - | 16 | TGTGCCAGCAGTCCCCTATTACAATGTAGCACAGATACGCAGTATTTT | CASSPLLQCSTDTQYF
TRBJ1-2 | - | TRBV4-1 | TRBD1 | 14 | TGCGCCAGCAGCCAAGCTAGGGGGCCATGGGGCTACACCTTC | CASSQARGPWGYTF
TRBJ2-3 | - | TRBV7-8 | - | 14 | TGTGCCAGCAGCTCTCCCGACTATTCCGATACGCAGTATTTT | CASSSPDYSDTQYF
TRBJ1-2 | few | TRBV15 | - | 12 | TGTGCCACCAGCTTAGACGGCTATGGCTACACCTTC | CATSLDGYGYTF
TRBJ2-5 | - | TRBV7-2 | TRBD2 | 14 | TGTGCCAGCAGCTTCTGGACTAGTGAGGAGACCCAGTACTTC | CASSFWTSEETQYF
TRBJ2-7 | - | TRBV10-2 | TRBD1 | 15 | TGCGCCACCCTAGCCGGGACAGGGTTCTCATACGAGCAGTACTTC | CATLAGTGFSYEQYF
TRBJ1-2 | once | TRBV5-1 | TRBD1 | 15 | TGCGCCAGCAGCCCTGACAGGGCCGAATCGCAGGGCTACACCTTC | CASSPDRAESQGYTF
TRBJ2-4 | - | TRBV28 | - | 14 | TGTGCCAGCGGAAAACTACTAGCCAAAAACATTCAGTACTTC | CASGKLLAKNIQYF
TRBJ2-7 | - | TRBV7-9 | - | 14 | TGTGCCAGCAGCTTAGGAGGGACTTTCTTCGAGCAGTACTTC | CASSLGGTFFEQYF
TRBJ2-3 | - | TRBV6-5 | TRBD2 | 16 | TGTGCCAGCAGTTCCCCCTGGGGAGGGGGCACAGATACGCAGTATTTT | CASSSPWGGGTDTQYF
TRBJ2-3 | - | TRBV11-2 | TRBD2 | 16 | TGTGCCAGCAGCTTAACCCAACTAGCGTCCCCAGATACGCAGTATTTT | CASSLTQLASPDTQYF
TRBJ2-5 | - | TRBV19 | - | 14 | TGTGCCAGTAGTATATCCTCGTACCAAGAGACCCAGTACTTC | CASSISSYQETQYF
TRBJ1-1 | - | TRBV7-3 | TRBD1 | 17 | TGTGCCAGCAGCTCCGGACAGGGTGGGTGGTGGGGCACTGAAGCTTTCTTT | CASSSGQGGWWGTEAFF
TRBJ2-7 | - | TRBV15 | TRBD1 | 13 | TGTGCCACTAAAGAGGACAGGGGTTACGAGCAGTACTTC | CATKEDRGYEQYF
TRBJ2-2 | - | TRBV5-1 | TRBD2 | 15 | TGCGCCAGCAGATCGGCGGGGGGTAGCACCGGGGAGCTGTTTTTT | CASRSAGGSTGELFF
TRBJ1-4 | - | TRBV6-1 | - | 17 | TGTGCCAGCAGTGGGGAATTTATTGTCTCAACTAATGAAAAACTGTTTTTT | CASSGEFIVSTNEKLFF
TRBJ1-2 | - | TRBV30 | - | 17 | TGTGCCTGGTATAACCTCCGGTTCCGGGTTGGGGCTAGTGGCTACACCTTC | CAWYNLRFRVGASGYTF
TRBJ2-2 | - | TRBV27 | - | 16 | TGTGCCAGCCAACATCAGGGACCGACGAACACCGGGGAGCTGTTTTTT | CASQHQGPTNTGELFF
TRBJ2-7 | - | TRBV28 | - | 15 | TGTGCCAGCAGTCTAGGGTATCCGATCCCTTACGAGCAGTACTTC | CASSLGYPIPYEQYF
TRBJ1-5 | - | TRBV4-1 | - | 16 | TGCGCCAGCAGCCAAGCTCGGACTACGGTAAATCAGCCCCAGCATTTT | CASSQARTTVNQPQHF
TRBJ2-3 | few | TRBV4-1 | TRBD1 | 16 | TGCGCCAGCAGCCAAGGACAGGGGGCCGTCGCAGATACGCAGTATTTT | CASSQGQGAVADTQYF
TRBJ1-3 | once | TRBV28 | TRBD1 | 14 | TGTGCCAGCAGTGGGGGACAGGGCAGAAACACCATATATTTT | CASSGGQGRNTIYF
TRBJ1-2 | - | TRBV7-2 | - | 14 | TGTGCCAGCAGCTTGGGGCCACAAAACTATGGCTACACCTTC | CASSLGPQNYGYTF
TRBJ2-7 | - | TRBV7-3 | TRBD1 | 19 | TGTGCCAGCAGCTTAAAAGCACCGCAGGGGGCCCTTATGATCTACGAGCAGTACTTC | CASSLKAPQGALMIYEQYF
TRBJ2-1 | few | TRBV11-2 | - | 15 | TGTGCCAGCAGCTATAGGACAGCTCGAAACAATGAGCAGTTCTTC | CASSYRTARNNEQFF
TRBJ1-1 | - | TRBV7-2 | - | 15 | TGTGCCAGCAGCTTAGGGTGGACTATGAACACTGAAGCTTTCTTT | CASSLGWTMNTEAFF
TRBJ1-2 | - | TRBV29-1 | - | 11 | TGCAGCGTGGGACCGGCGGATGGCTACACCTTC | CSVGPADGYTF
TRBJ2-3 | - | TRBV2 | TRBD2 | 14 | TGTGCCAGCACCACTAGCGGCGGGACAGATACGCAGTATTTT | CASTTSGGTDTQYF
TRBJ2-4 | - | TRBV19 | - | 14 | TGTGCCAGTAGTATTAGGGCAGGGGGGAACATTCAGTACTTC | CASSIRAGGNIQYF
TRBJ1-1 | - | TRBV28 | - | 12 | TGTGCCACCTCAAAAACGGGAACTGAAGCTTTCTTT | CATSKTGTEAFF
TRBJ1-1 | - | TRBV28 | - | 12 | TGTGCCAGCAGTAGAGTAGGGGCCGGGGCTTTCTTT | CASSRVGAGAFF
TRBJ2-7 | - | TRBV5-6 | - | 12 | TGTGCCAGCAGCTTGGGTACCGCCGGTGGGTACTTC | CASSLGTAGGYF
TRBJ2-7 | once | TRBV9 | TRBD2 | 17 | TGTGCCAGCAGCGTAGGACTAGCGGGAGCCGGTTCCTACGAGCAGTACTTC | CASSVGLAGAGSYEQYF
TRBJ2-1 | - | TRBV5-6 | - | 13 | TGTGCCAGCAGGTTTGGAAGGGGGGATGAGCAGTTCTTC | CASRFGRGDEQFF
TRBJ1-1 | - | TRBV2 | - | 15 | TGTGCCAGCAGTGACAGGGGAAAGGGCAACACTGAAGCTTTCTTT | CASSDRGKGNTEAFF
TRBJ1-2 | - | TRBV6-5 | - | 13 | TGTGCCAGCACTCCCTGGGCTAACTATGGCTACACCTTC | CASTPWANYGYTF
TRBJ2-3 | - | TRBV5-1 | - | 15 | TGCGCCAGCAGCTTGGCCTCTCAAGACGAAGATACGCAGTATTTT | CASSLASQDEDTQYF
TRBJ2-7 | - | TRBV19 | TRBD1 | 15 | TGTGCCAGTAGTATAGCGGACAGGGGGACCTACGAGCAGTACTTC | CASSIADRGTYEQYF
TRBJ2-3 | - | TRBV11-2 | - | 16 | TGTGCCAGCAGCTCTCTAGGGACTGGTTTGTCAGATACGCAGTATTTT | CASSSLGTGLSDTQYF
TRBJ2-1 | - | TRBV14 | TRBD2 | 17 | TGTGCCAGCAGCCCTAGCGGATCCCTGAGCTCCTACAATGAGCAGTTCTTC | CASSPSGSLSSYNEQFF
TRBJ2-2 | - | TRBV5-1 | TRBD2 | 22 | TGCGCCAGCAGCTTGGGGGGACCCTCGCCGACTAGCGGGAGATTGGACACCGGGGAGCTGTTTTTT | CASSLGGPSPTSGRLDTGELFF
TRBJ2-3 | - | TRBV7-9 | TRBD2 | 14 | TGTGCCAGCAGCTCTAGCGGTGATGCAGATACGCAGTATTTT | CASSSSGDADTQYF
TRBJ2-7 | - | TRBV28 | - | 12 | TGTGCCAGCGGCCCTAGTAACTACGAGCAGTACTTC | CASGPSNYEQYF
TRBJ1-3 | - | TRBV2 | - | 17 | TGTGCCAGCATGCCCGAACAACGAACCGGCTCTGGAAACACCATATATTTT | CASMPEQRTGSGNTIYF
TRBJ2-1 | once | TRBV27 | - | 19 | TGTGCCAGCAGTTTATCGATTTCCAATTGGCCTACAACCTACAATGAGCAGTTCTTC | CASSLSISNWPTTYNEQFF
TRBJ2-7 | - | TRBV6-1 | TRBD2 | 11 | TGTGCCAGCAGTTACGTGGGACTATGGTACTTC | CASSYVGLWYF
TRBJ1-2 | - | TRBV14 | - | 12 | TGTGCCAGCAGCCAAGGGGGGTATGGCTACACCTTC | CASSQGGYGYTF
TRBJ2-7 | many | TRBV5-8 | TRBD1 | 17 | TGTGCCAGCAGCCCGGGACAGGGGGCAATCGGTCGGTACGAGCAGTACTTC | CASSPGQGAIGRYEQYF
TRBJ1-2 | once | TRBV28 | TRBD1 | 13 | TGTGCCAGCAGCCCGGACAGGGACTATGGCTACACCTTC | CASSPDRDYGYTF
TRBJ2-5 | - | TRBV4-1 | TRBD2 | 15 | TGCGCCAGCAGCTTAGCGGGAGGGATCCAAGAGACCCAGTACTTC | CASSLAGGIQETQYF
TRBJ1-3 | - | TRBV5-1 | - | 15 | TGCGCCAGCAGCCCCAACGGGGGAAGTGGAAACACCATATATTTT | CASSPNGGSGNTIYF
TRBJ2-7 | - | TRBV11-2 | TRBD2 | 17 | TGTGCCAGCAGCTTAGTTTTTACTAGCGGGAGTGTCTACGAGCAGTACTTC | CASSLVFTSGSVYEQYF